Below, 23 T cell receptor beta chains from the same sample are listed, as sequenced in a study of blood T cell repertoires in COVID-19. TCRdb keeps only in-frame clones here, not all; method: immunoSEQ multiplex PCR. The repertoire includes about 15,000 clones, around 92% of them detected once, and 7.6% sits in the top ten. The sequenced sample was peripheral blood. These receptor sequences come from a human donor with active COVID-19. The donor label of this sample is uncertain.

This clone is a singleton in its sample. The chain employs TRBV5-1 and TRBJ1-6, with D possibly matching TRBD1 (6 bases). Germline V gene data show CDR1 as SGHRS and CDR2 as YFSETQ. The CDR3 has 16 amino acids. Trimming took 4 bases from V and 7 from J, leaving 18 bases between them. CDR3 sequence: CASSPGNQGRNSPLHF. DNA for the CDR3: TGCGCCAGCAGCCCTGGGAATCAGGGGCGCAATTCACCCCTCCACTTT.

The chain uses TRBV30 and TRBJ1-6; D is perhaps TRBD1 (6 bases). Trimming stripped 4 bases from V and 5 bases from J, with 30 bases between. CDR1 GTSNPN and CDR2 SVGIG come from the germline V gene (reference sequence). CDR3 size: 20 residues. The CDR3 spells CAWKTGLENISPRNNSPLHF. The CDR3 DNA sequence: TGTGCCTGGAAAACAGGGCTTGAAAATATCTCCCCCAGGAATAATTCACCCCTCCACTTT.

The chain joins TRBV6-5 to TRBJ1-5, with TRBD1 identical over 7 bases. Germline assignment: CDR1 MNHEY and CDR2 SVGAGI. The J segment lost 5 bases and the V segment lost 5 bases, leaving 3 bases of the junction unmatched. The CDR3 contains 13 residues. CDR3 loop: CASSRDRYQPQHF. The CDR3 DNA sequence: TGTGCCAGCAGTCGGGACAGATATCAGCCCCAGCATTTT.

This rearrangement joins TRBV24-1 to TRBJ2-3; TRBD2 matches 12 bases. V trimming: 5 bases; J trimming: 14 bases; junction bases outside the gene matches: 16. This CDR3 is 16 amino acids long. CDR1 and CDR2 (germline): KGHDR, SFDVKD. CDR3 protein: CATSGLAGEDFLVLYF. In DNA form, the CDR3 reads TGTGCCACCAGTGGACTAGCGGGAGAGGACTTCTTGGTCTTGTATTTT.

This sequence joins TRBV6-5 and TRBJ1-2, with TRBD1 matching 7 bases. This CDR3 has 13 residues. Trimming removed 4 bases from V and 8 bases from J; junction bases left unmatched: 7. CDR1 and CDR2 (germline): MNHEY, SVGAGI. CDR3 region: CASSSTGFYGYTF. CDR3 nucleotide sequence: TGTGCCAGCAGTTCGACAGGGTTTTACGGCTACACCTTC.

V usage is TRBV6-2 or TRBV6-3 and J usage is TRBJ2-3, with TRBD2 matching over 13 bases. Germline V gives CDR1 MNHEY, CDR2 SVGEGT. V shed 6 bases, J shed 6 bases, and the junction held 9 bases outside the gene matches. The CDR3 length is 16 residues. The CDR3 DNA follows: TGTGCCAGCAGCGCAACTAGCGGGGGGGGCCCGGATACGCAGTATTTT. It translates to CASSATSGGGPDTQYF.

The chain couples TRBV5-4 to TRBJ1-5; D gene uncertain. Germline V lookup: CDR1 SGHNT, CDR2 YYREEE (reference sequence). V lost 4 bases to trimming and J lost 0 bases, with 8 bases between them. CDR3 length: 14 residues. The CDR3 region has the DNA TGTGCCAGCAGCCCCGGGATTAGCAATCAGCCCCAGCATTTT. This translates into CASSPGISNQPQHF.

The V gene is TRBV27, the J gene TRBJ2-7; D perhaps matches TRBD1 (7 bases). With 11 bases removed from V and 2 bases from J, the gap between germline ends came to 13 bases. Germline V gene sequence: CDR1 MNHEY, CDR2 SMNVEV (reference sequence). The CDR3 is 12 residues long. CDR3 in DNA: TGTGCCTCGGGGGACAGAACCTACGAGCAGTACTTC. This encodes CASGDRTYEQYF.

The V and J genes are TRBV6-2 or TRBV6-3 and TRBJ1-1, with a possible D match to TRBD1 (5 bases). The V gene's germline CDR1 is MNHEY and CDR2 SVGEGT. The CDR3 runs to 15 residues. Trimming left V 2 bases short and J 0 bases short, with 10 bases between. CDR3 sequence: CASSYPWGVNTEAFF. The CDR3 coding sequence is TGTGCCAGCAGTTACCCGTGGGGGGTGAACACTGAAGCTTTCTTT.

This chain connects TRBV3-1 (or the pseudogene TRBV3-2) to TRBJ2-2, with 8 bases that match TRBD1. The germline gives CDR1 LGHDT, CDR2 YNNKEL (reference sequence). Unmatched junction bases numbered 5, after V lost 4 bases and J lost 7 bases. This CDR3 is 14 amino acids long. This CDR3 is CASSRQGTGGELFF. The CDR3 region has the DNA TGTGCCAGCAGCCGACAGGGGACGGGCGGGGAGCTGTTTTTT.

The V call is TRBV4-3, the J call TRBJ2-7; TRBD1 agrees at 10 bases. CDR3 length equals 17 residues. Trimming removed 0 bases from V and 6 bases from J; junction bases left unmatched: 11. Germline CDR1 and CDR2: LGHNA and YSLEER. The CDR3 region is CASSQEVLGQGGIEQYF. CDR3 bases: TGCGCCAGCAGCCAAGAAGTTTTAGGACAGGGGGGTATCGAGCAGTACTTC.

The chain couples TRBV30 to TRBJ1-5; 8 nucleotides match TRBD1. CDR3 length equals 17 residues. V dropped 2 bases and J dropped 5; count of bases not matched to a gene: 14. Germline V gene sequence: CDR1 GTSNPN, CDR2 SVGIG (reference sequence). The CDR3 DNA follows: TGTGCCTGGAGTTCCCTTTCGGCAGGGGGCAACGATCAGCCCCAGCATTTT. Translated, it gives CAWSSLSAGGNDQPQHF.

The CDR3 sequence: CSVELQVNYGYTF. The CDR3 DNA is TGCAGCGTTGAACTGCAGGTAAACTATGGCTACACCTTC. The chain joins TRBV29-1 to TRBJ1-2; no clear D gene. Trimming removed 2 bases from V and 2 bases from J, with 9 bases in between. Germline-derived CDR1 and CDR2 are SQVTM and ANQGSEA. The CDR3 spans 13 residues.

The chain has TRBV5-1 and TRBJ2-3, with 7 bases identical to TRBD1. Germline V gene sequence: CDR1 SGHRS, CDR2 YFSETQ. The CDR3 runs 15 residues. V dropped 5 bases and J dropped 2; count of bases not matched to a gene: 8. CDR3 in DNA: TGCGCCAGCAGGAATTACAGGGGTACCACAGATACGCAGTATTTT. Protein sequence: CASRNYRGTTDTQYF. Complete variable domain (other parts from reference TRBV5-1 and TRBJ2-3): KAGVTQTPRYLIKTRGQQVTLSCSPISGHRSVSWYQQTPGQGLQFLFEYFSETQRNKGNFPGRFSGRQFSNSRSEMNVSTLELGDSALYLCASRNYRGTTDTQYFGPGTRLTVL.

The V call is TRBV5-1, the J call TRBJ2-7; 9 bases fit TRBD1. The ends lost 7 bases at V and 0 bases at J; junction bases unmatched: 2. The CDR3 is 13 residues long. CDR1 and CDR2 from the germline V gene are SGHRS and YFSETQ. CDR3 loop: CASWDRDSYEQYF. Here the CDR3 DNA reads TGCGCCAGCTGGGACAGGGACTCCTACGAGCAGTACTTC.

This clone has just one count. The chain carries TRBV7-2 and TRBJ1-2; D is ambiguous. Germline V gene data show CDR1 as SGHTA and CDR2 as FQGNSA. The CDR3 runs to 12 residues. V gave up 4 bases and J gave up 7 bases, with 10 bases separating them. Here the CDR3 DNA reads TGTGCCAGCAGCTCACTAGAATCTGGCTACACCTTC. Protein sequence: CASSSLESGYTF.

CDR3 nucleotides: TGCAGCGTTCAAGGGGGCTTGGATGGCTACACCTTC. Its translation: CSVQGGLDGYTF. The chain carries TRBV29-1 and TRBJ1-2; TRBD1 agrees at 7 bases. J gave up 6 bases and V 5 bases, and 6 bases lay outside the gene matches. Germline assignment: CDR1 SQVTM and CDR2 ANQGSEA. CDR3 length: 12 residues.

V gene TRBV5-1 combines with J gene TRBJ2-1, with TRBD2 identical over 9 bases. The germline gives CDR1 SGHRS, CDR2 YFSETQ. This CDR3 has 21 amino acids. Unmatched junction bases numbered 16, after V lost 0 bases and J lost 0 bases. The CDR3 DNA follows: TGCGCCAGCAGCTTGGCCGGAAAGGTAGCGGGAGATAGAAGCTCCTACAATGAGCAGTTCTTC. It encodes CASSLAGKVAGDRSSYNEQFF.

The chain employs TRBV28 and TRBJ1-5, with TRBD1 matching over 7 bases. The ends lost 6 bases at V and 2 bases at J; junction bases unmatched: 10. Germline V lookup: CDR1 MDHEN, CDR2 SYDVKM. CDR3 length: 16 amino acids. CDR3 sequence (DNA): TGTGCCAGCAGAGACAGGGTTGGTGTTGGCAATCAGCCCCAGCATTTT. This sequence encodes CASRDRVGVGNQPQHF.

The chain combines TRBV7-9 with TRBJ1-1; 7 positions match TRBD1. Germline CDR1 SEHNR, CDR2 FQNEAQ (reference sequence). V was pared by 3 bases and J by 2 bases, with 3 bases of the junction left unmatched. The CDR3 contains 14 residues. The DNA for the CDR3 is TGTGCCAGCAGCTTGGGACAGTCCAACACTGAAGCTTTCTTT. Its translation is CASSLGQSNTEAFF.

This chain joins TRBV10-3 and TRBJ2-1, with 7 bases identical to TRBD1. CDR1 and CDR2 from the germline V gene are ENHRY and SYGVKD. There are 17 residues in the CDR3. V trimming: 3 bases; J trimming: 0 bases; junction bases outside the gene matches: 8. CDR3 sequence reads: CAISDPHRGHSYNEQFF. In DNA form, the CDR3 reads TGTGCCATCAGTGATCCCCACAGGGGTCACTCCTACAATGAGCAGTTCTTC.

The rearrangement joins TRBV19 to TRBJ1-2, with TRBD1 identical over 10 bases. The CDR3 spans 14 residues. The V segment lost 5 bases and the J segment 5 bases; nucleotides outside the gene matches: 5. Germline CDR1 reads LNHDA; CDR2 reads SQIVND (reference sequence). CDR3 sequence reads: CASSVGGQGYGYTF. CDR3 in DNA: TGTGCCAGTAGTGTAGGGGGACAGGGGTATGGCTACACCTTC. The whole variable domain, remainder taken from reference TRBV19 and TRBJ1-2, is DGGITQSPKYLFRKEGQNVTLSCEQNLNHDAMYWYRQDPGQGLRLIYYSQIVNDFQKGDIAEGYSVSREKKESFPLTVTSAQKNPTAFYLCASSVGGQGYGYTFGSGTRLTVV.

The chain carries TRBV28 and TRBJ1-1; a weak D match, TRBD1 (5 bases). The CDR3 sequence is 12 residues long. The V and J ends lost 0 bases and 10 bases respectively, with 9 bases between them. Germline-derived CDR1 and CDR2 are MDHEN and SYDVKM. CDR3 sequence (DNA): TGTGCCAGCAGTTTATGGCAGGGCGCAGCTTTCTTT. This gives the protein CASSLWQGAAFF.